This TCR beta chain was obtained from a study of shared clonotypes between healthy human individuals. Sequencing used immunoSEQ multiplex PCR; TCRdb keeps in-frame clones, though not all of them. The sample lists approximately 2,300,000 clones, under 95% seen once, with around 0.4% in the top ten. CDR1 is MNHNS and CDR2 is SASEGT in the germline V gene. This CDR3 region has 13 residues. The V gene lost 5 bases and the J gene lost 1 base, with 8 bases spanning the gap. Specimen: naive CD4+ T cells from PBMCs. Subset of the sample: CD45RA+ positively selected. The clonotype was recovered from a man aged 18 to 35 in good health. Some clones in this sample may be carry-over from other donors' samples. The chain is built from TRBV6-1 and TRBJ1-2; no clear D. CDR3 nucleotide sequence: TGTGCCAGCAGTTGGACGGATAACTATGGCTACACCTTC. Translated: CASSWTDNYGYTF.